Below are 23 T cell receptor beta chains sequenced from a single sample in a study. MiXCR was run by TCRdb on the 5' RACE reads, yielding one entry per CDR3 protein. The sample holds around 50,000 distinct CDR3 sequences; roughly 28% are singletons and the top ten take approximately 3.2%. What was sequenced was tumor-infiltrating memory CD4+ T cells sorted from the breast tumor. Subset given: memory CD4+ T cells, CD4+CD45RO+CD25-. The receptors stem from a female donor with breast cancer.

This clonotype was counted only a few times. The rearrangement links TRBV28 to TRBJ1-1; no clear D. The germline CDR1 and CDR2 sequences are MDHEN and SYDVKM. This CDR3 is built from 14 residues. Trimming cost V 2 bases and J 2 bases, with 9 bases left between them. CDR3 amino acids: CASSLPPINTEAFF. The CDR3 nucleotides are TGTGCCAGCAGTTTACCACCCATTAACACTGAAGCTTTCTTT.

This CDR3 is CASSYIRGSYEQYF. The CDR3 DNA reads as TGTGCCAGCAGTTACATCAGGGGATCATACGAGCAGTACTTC. The rearrangement links TRBV6-5 to TRBJ2-7; tentatively, D is TRBD1 (6 bases). Trimming took 2 bases from V and 4 from J, leaving 12 bases between them. The CDR3 runs 14 residues. Looked up from germline, CDR1 is MNHEY and CDR2 is SVGAGI.

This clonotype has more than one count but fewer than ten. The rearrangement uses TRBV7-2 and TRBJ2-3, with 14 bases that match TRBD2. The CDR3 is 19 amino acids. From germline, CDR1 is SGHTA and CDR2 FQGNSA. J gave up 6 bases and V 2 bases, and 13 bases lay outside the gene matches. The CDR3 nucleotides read TGTGCCAGCAGCTTAACCTCCCGACTAGCGGGAGGGCCTGGGGATACGCAGTATTTT. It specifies CASSLTSRLAGGPGDTQYF.

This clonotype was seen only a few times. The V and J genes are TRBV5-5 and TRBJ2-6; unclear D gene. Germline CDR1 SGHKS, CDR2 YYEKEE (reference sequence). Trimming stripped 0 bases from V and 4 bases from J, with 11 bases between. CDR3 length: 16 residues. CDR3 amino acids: CASSLGVRGGANVLTF. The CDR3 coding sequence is TGTGCCAGCAGCTTGGGGGTCAGAGGAGGGGCCAACGTCCTGACTTTC. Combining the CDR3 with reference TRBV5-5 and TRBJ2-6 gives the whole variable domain DAGVTQSPTHLIKTRGQQVTLRCSPISGHKSVSWYQQVLGQGPQFIFQYYEKEERGRGNFPDRFSARQFPNYSSELNVNALLLGDSALYLCASSLGVRGGANVLTFGAGSRLTVL.

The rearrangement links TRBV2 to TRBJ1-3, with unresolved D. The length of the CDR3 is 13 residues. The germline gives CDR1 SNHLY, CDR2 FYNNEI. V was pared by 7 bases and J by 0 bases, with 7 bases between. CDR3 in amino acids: CASIMDSGNTIYF. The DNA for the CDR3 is TGTGCCAGCATCATGGACTCTGGAAACACCATATATTTT.

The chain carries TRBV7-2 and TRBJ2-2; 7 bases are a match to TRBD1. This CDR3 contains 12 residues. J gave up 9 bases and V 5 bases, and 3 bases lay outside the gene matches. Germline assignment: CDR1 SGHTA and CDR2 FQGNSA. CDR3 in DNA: TGTGCCAGCAGCGAGGGGGCAAGGGAGCTGTTTTTT. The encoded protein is CASSEGARELFF.

The CDR3 DNA sequence: TGTGCCAGCAGCTTATGGACATCAACTAATGAAAAACTGTTTTTT. Its protein is CASSLWTSTNEKLFF. V gene TRBV13 combines with J gene TRBJ1-4, with TRBD1 as a possible D gene (5 bases). Trimming shortened V by 2 bases and J by 0 bases, and 7 bases separated the two germline ends. The CDR3 sequence is 15 residues long. Germline values: CDR1 PRHDT, CDR2 FYEKMQ (reference sequence). The full variable domain, its missing parts supplied by reference TRBV13 and TRBJ1-4, is AAGVIQSPRHLIKEKRETATLKCYPIPRHDTVYWYQQGPGQDPQFLISFYEKMQSDKGSIPDRFSAQQFSDYHSELNMSSLELGDSALYFCASSLWTSTNEKLFFGSGTQLSVL.

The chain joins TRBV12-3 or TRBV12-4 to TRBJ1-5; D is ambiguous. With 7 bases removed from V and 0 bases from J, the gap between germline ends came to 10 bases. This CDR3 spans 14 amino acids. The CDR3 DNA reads TGTGCCAGCACCATGGCCAGTAGCAATCAGCCCCAGCATTTT. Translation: CASTMASSNQPQHF.

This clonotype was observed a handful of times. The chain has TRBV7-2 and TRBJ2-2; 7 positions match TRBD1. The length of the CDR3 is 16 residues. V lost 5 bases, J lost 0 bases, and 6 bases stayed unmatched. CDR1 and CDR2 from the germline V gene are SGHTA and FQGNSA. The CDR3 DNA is TGTGCCAGCAGCCCAAGGGGGCAGGCGAACACCGGGGAGCTGTTTTTT. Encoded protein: CASSPRGQANTGELFF.

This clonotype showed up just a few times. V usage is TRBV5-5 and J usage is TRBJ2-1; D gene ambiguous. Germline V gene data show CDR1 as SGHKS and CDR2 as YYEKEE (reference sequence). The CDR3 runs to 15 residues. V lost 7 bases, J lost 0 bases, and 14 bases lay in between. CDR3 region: CASGLRVFSYNEQFF. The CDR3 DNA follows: TGTGCCAGCGGGCTGCGCGTTTTCTCCTACAATGAGCAGTTCTTC.

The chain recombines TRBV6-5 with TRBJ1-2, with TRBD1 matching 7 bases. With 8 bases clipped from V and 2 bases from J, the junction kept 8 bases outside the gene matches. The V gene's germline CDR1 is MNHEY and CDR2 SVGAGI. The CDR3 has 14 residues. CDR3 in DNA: TGTGCCAGCCGTCCCGCAGGGGGGAACTATGGCTACACCTTC. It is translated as CASRPAGGNYGYTF.

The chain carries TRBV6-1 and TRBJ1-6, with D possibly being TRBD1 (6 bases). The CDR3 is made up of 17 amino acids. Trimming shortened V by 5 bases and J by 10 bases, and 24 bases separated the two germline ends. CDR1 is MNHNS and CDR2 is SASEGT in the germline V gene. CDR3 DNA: TGTGCCAGCAGTTACAAGGCGGGTGCAGGGGAGAGATCACCCCTCCACTTT. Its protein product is CASSYKAGAGERSPLHF.

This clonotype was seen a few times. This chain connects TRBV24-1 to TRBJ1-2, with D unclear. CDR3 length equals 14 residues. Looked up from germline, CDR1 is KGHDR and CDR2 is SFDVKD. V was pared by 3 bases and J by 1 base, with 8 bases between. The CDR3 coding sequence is TGTGCCACCAGTGATAAAGGTTTTAACTATGGCTACACCTTC. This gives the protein CATSDKGFNYGYTF.

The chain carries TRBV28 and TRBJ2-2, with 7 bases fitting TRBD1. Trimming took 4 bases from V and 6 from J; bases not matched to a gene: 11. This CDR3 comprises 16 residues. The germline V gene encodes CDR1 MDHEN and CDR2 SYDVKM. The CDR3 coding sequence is TGTGCCAGCAGTTCCATGACAGGGACCCACCCCGGGGAGCTGTTTTTT. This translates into CASSSMTGTHPGELFF.

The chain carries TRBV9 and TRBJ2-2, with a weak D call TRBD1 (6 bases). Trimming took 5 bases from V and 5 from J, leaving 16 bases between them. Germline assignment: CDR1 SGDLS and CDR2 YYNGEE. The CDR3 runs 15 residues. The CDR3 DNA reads TGTGCCAGCAGTCGTGGACAGAGCGATACCGGGGAGCTGTTTTTT. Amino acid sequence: CASSRGQSDTGELFF.

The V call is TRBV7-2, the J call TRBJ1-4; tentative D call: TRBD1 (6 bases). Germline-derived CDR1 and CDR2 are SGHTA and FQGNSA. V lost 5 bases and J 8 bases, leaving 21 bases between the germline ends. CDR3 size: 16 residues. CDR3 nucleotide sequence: TGTGCCAGCAGCCTAGGGGGGGGCTGGAGTGGGGAAAAACTGTTTTTT. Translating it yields CASSLGGGWSGEKLFF.

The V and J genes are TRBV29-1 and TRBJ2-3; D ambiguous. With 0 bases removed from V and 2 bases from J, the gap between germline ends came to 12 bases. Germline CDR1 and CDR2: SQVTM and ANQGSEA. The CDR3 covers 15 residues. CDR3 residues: CSVEDRSLHTDTQYF. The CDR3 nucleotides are TGCAGCGTTGAAGATCGATCCCTTCACACAGATACGCAGTATTTT.

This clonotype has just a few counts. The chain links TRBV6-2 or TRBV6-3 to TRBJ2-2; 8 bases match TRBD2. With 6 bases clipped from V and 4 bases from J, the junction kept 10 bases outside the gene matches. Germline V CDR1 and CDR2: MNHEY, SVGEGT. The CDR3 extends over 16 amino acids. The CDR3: CASSPRGTRVTGELFF. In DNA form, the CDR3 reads TGTGCCAGCAGCCCTAGAGGGACTAGAGTCACCGGGGAGCTGTTTTTT.

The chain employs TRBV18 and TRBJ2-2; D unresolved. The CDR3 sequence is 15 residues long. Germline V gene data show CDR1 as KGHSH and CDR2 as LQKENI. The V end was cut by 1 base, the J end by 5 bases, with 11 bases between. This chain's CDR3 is CASSPRPPGTGELFF. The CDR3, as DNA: TGTGCCAGCTCACCACGACCCCCTGGTACCGGGGAGCTGTTTTTT.

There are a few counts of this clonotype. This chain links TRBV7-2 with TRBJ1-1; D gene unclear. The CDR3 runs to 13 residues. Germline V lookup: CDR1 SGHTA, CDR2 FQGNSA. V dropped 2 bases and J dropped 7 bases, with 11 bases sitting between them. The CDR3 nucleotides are TGTGCCAGCAGCTTACCTCGGGCAGGTGAAGCTTTCTTT. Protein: CASSLPRAGEAFF.

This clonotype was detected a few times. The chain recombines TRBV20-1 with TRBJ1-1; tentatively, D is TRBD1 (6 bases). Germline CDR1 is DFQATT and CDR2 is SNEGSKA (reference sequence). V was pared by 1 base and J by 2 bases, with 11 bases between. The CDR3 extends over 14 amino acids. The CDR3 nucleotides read TGCAGTGCTAGAGCCCGGACAGCAAACACTGAAGCTTTCTTT. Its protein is CSARARTANTEAFF.

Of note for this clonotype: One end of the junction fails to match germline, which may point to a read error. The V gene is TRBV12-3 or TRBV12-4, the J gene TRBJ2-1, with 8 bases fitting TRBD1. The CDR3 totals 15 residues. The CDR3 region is CAGSLARYRGNEQFF. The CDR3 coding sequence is TGTGCCGGCAGTTTAGCGCGCTACAGGGGGAATGAGCAGTTCTTC.

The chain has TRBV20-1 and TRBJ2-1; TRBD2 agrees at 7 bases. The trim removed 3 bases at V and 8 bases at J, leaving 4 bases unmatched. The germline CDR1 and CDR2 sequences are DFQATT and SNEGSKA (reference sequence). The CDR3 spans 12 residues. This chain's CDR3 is CSASGRQDEQFF. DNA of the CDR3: TGCAGTGCTAGCGGGAGGCAGGATGAGCAGTTCTTC.